A single TCR beta chain is shown here with its context. Its target is not known. This CDR3 region has 18 residues. Per the germline V gene, CDR1 is KGHSH and CDR2 is LQKENI. V shed 3 bases, J shed 7 bases, and the junction held 18 bases outside the gene matches. This sample was taken from a study of identical twins. Study-wide findings and caveats: Modelling approaches yielded underestimates of out-of-frame TCR alpha sharing between monozygotic twins. Cross-sectional statistical analysis was relied on for the conclusions, without the same donors being followed. While abundant cord blood beta clonotypes carried fewer insertions, memory repertoires showed no such pattern.

Template switching created a universal primer site, and the cDNA included unique molecular identifiers. TCRdb fed the 5' RACE reads into MiXCR, producing one record per CDR3 protein. The table lists around 570,000 distinct CDR3 sequences, nearly 10% of them singletons. The same sample was also used in a study of yellow fever vaccine responses in identical twins.

This clonotype originated in a woman in her late teens or twenties in good health. Material: PBMCs. The chain recombines TRBV18 with TRBJ2-7, with 10 bases identical to TRBD1. CDR3 sequence: CASSPDRGLAGGTAEQYF. The CDR3 DNA sequence: TGTGCCAGCTCACCCGACAGGGGGCTCGCGGGGGGTACTGCGGAGCAGTACTTC.